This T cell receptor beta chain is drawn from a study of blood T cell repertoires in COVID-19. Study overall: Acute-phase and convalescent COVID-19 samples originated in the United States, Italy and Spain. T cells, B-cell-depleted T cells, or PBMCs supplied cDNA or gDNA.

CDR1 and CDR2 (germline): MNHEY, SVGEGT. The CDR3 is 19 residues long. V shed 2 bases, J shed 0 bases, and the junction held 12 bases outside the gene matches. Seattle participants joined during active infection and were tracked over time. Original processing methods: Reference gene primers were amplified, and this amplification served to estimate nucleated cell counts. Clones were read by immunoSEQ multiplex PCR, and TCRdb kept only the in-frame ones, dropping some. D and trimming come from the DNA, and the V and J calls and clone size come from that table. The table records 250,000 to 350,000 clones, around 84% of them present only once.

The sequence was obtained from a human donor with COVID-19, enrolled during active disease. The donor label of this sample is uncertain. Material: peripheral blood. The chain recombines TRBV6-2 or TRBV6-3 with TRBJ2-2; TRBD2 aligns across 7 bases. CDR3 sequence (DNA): TGTGCCAGCAGTTACGGTAGGGGCGGGAGACACGCGAACACCGGGGAGCTGTTTTTT. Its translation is CASSYGRGGRHANTGELFF.